This entry lists 24 T cell receptor beta chains sequenced from one sample in a study of blood T cells in healthy people across ages. The second PCR ran about 6 to 12 cycles with a sample-barcoded 5' primer and J-beta primers. TCRdb re-analysed the 5' RACE reads in MiXCR, keeping a single row per CDR3 protein. The data hold more than 1,000,000 distinct CDR3 sequences, with approximately 25% observed a single time. The same specimen was also included in a second study, on T cells of mothers and their children.

Material for sequencing was blood. The source is a girl aged 2 to 9 in good health.

There are a few counts of this clonotype. In DNA, the CDR3 is TGTGCCAGCAGTTACAGGACAGTCAATGAGCAGTTCTTC. It codes for CASSYRTVNEQFF. The rearrangement links TRBV6-2 or TRBV6-3 to TRBJ2-1; possibly TRBD1 for D (6 bases). The CDR3 extends over 13 amino acids. V was pared by 2 bases and J by 6 bases, with 8 bases between. Looked up from germline, CDR1 is MNHEY and CDR2 is SVGEGT.

J is TRBJ2-7 and V is TRBV15; the D gene is possibly TRBD2 (5 bases). Deletions cut 6 bases from V and 5 bases from J, with 14 bases between. Germline CDR1 and CDR2: LNHNV and YYDKDF (reference sequence). The CDR3 contains 13 residues. CDR3 nucleotide sequence: TGTGCCACCAGTTCGATGACTAAGGACGAGCAGTACTTC. Translating it yields CATSSMTKDEQYF.

The table lists this clonotype with a few counts. The rearrangement links TRBV28 to TRBJ1-6; 7 bases align to TRBD1. There are 16 residues in the CDR3. Losses at the gene ends were 6 bases for V and 2 bases for J; bases not matched to a gene: 7. Germline CDR1 MDHEN, CDR2 SYDVKM. CDR3 nucleotides: TGTGCCAGCAGCACAGGGGACAAACCCTATAATTCACCCCTCCACTTT. As protein: CASSTGDKPYNSPLHF.

This clonotype was seen a few times. This chain uses TRBV18 with TRBJ2-6; 10 positions match TRBD2. Germline V gene lookup returns CDR1 KGHSH and CDR2 LQKENI. This CDR3 has 17 amino acids. V was clipped by 6 bases and J by 1 base; unmatched bases: 6. The CDR3 spells CASSPTSGISGANVLTF. The CDR3 DNA follows: TGTGCCAGCTCCCCTACTAGCGGGATTTCTGGGGCCAACGTCCTGACTTTC.

The V and J genes are TRBV9 and TRBJ1-1; D remains unclear. This CDR3 has 14 residues. V lost 2 bases and J lost 3, with 11 bases in between. Germline V gene data show CDR1 as SGDLS and CDR2 as YYNGEE. The CDR3 protein is CASSVSGLDTEAFF. CDR3 coding DNA: TGTGCCAGCAGCGTTTCCGGCTTGGACACTGAAGCTTTCTTT.

With respect to this clonotype: Its ends do not fully match the called genes, so a read error is possible. The chain uses TRBV5-6 and TRBJ2-5, with D uncertain. The CDR3 runs 14 residues. CDR1 is SGHDT and CDR2 is YYEEEE in the germline V gene. The CDR3 DNA follows: TGTGCCAGCAGCTTAGGCGGCCAGAAAGAGACCCGGTACTTC. Its protein product is CASSLGGQKETRYF.

The sample holds a few counts of this clonotype. A read error may account for a junction end that differs from germline. The chain recombines TRBV5-4 with TRBJ2-3, with 11 bases lining up with TRBD2. The germline V gene encodes CDR1 SGHNT and CDR2 YYREEE (reference sequence). The CDR3 loop spans 15 amino acids. The CDR3 coding sequence is TGTGCCAGCAACTTGGGACTAGCGGACACAGATACGCAGTATTTT. Amino acid sequence: CASNLGLADTDTQYF.

The chain employs TRBV7-2 and TRBJ2-1; TRBD2 aligns across 8 bases. Germline CDR1 and CDR2: SGHTA and FQGNSA. The trim removed 2 bases at V and 4 bases at J, leaving 10 bases unmatched. The CDR3 is made up of 17 amino acids. Here the CDR3 reads CASSLTLGGLDYNEQFF. The CDR3 DNA sequence: TGTGCCAGCAGCTTAACGCTGGGGGGACTAGATTACAATGAGCAGTTCTTC.

This clonotype turned up a few times. The CDR3 nucleotides are TGCAGCGTTGGGCGACTAGCGGGGGGGAATGAGCAGTTCTTC. It specifies CSVGRLAGGNEQFF. The chain uses TRBV29-1 and TRBJ2-1; 14 bases align to TRBD2. Trimming took 4 bases from V and 7 from J; bases not matched to a gene: 3. The CDR3 totals 14 residues. CDR1 is SQVTM and CDR2 is ANQGSEA in the germline V gene.

This clonotype has more than one count but fewer than ten. The chain carries TRBV7-3 and TRBJ2-5; weak D call: TRBD1 (6 bases). TRBJ2-1 explains the end of the DNA better; the J call may be wrong. This CDR3 comprises 15 residues. CDR1 and CDR2 (germline): SGHTA, FQGTGA. The CDR3 protein is CASSVYRGQKDEQFF. The CDR3 DNA reads TGTGCCAGCAGCGTCTACCGCGGACAGAAGGATGAGCAGTTCTTC.

This clonotype has a handful of counts. The chain carries TRBV20-1 and TRBJ2-2; D is unclear. The CDR3 length is 15 residues. V was cut by 0 bases and J by 3 bases, with 11 bases left in between. From germline, CDR1 is DFQATT and CDR2 SNEGSKA (reference sequence). The CDR3 nucleotides are TGCAGTGCTAGAGATCTCAGACAAGACACCGGGGAGCTGTTTTTT. Translation gives CSARDLRQDTGELFF.

This clonotype came up a few times. At one end, the junction sequence differs from germline, possibly due to a read error. The chain links TRBV13 to TRBJ2-5; TRBD2 aligns across 13 bases. Per germline, CDR1 PRHDT and CDR2 FYEKMQ (reference sequence). The CDR3 totals 15 residues. The CDR3, as DNA: TGTGCCAGCAGCTTAGGCGAACTAGCGGGGGGGCCCTGGTTCTTC. Encoded protein: CASSLGELAGGPWFF. The full variable domain, completed using reference TRBV13 and TRBJ2-5, is AAGVIQSPRHLIKEKRETATLKCYPIPRHDTVYWYQQGPGQDPQFLISFYEKMQSDKGSIPDRFSAQQFSDYHSELNMSSLELGDSALYFCASSLGELAGGPWFFGPGTRLLVL.

This clonotype has only a few counts. The junction differs from germline at one of its ends, possibly a read error. The V call is TRBV5-1, the J call TRBJ2-5; possible D gene TRBD1, 5 bases. Per the germline V gene, CDR1 is SGHRS and CDR2 is YFSETQ. This CDR3 comprises 14 residues. The DNA for the CDR3 is TGCGCCAGCAGCTTACAGGTTTCATCCAATGAGCAGCTCTTC. Protein product: CASSLQVSSNEQLF.

The chain combines TRBV20-1 with TRBJ2-5, with D hard to call. Germline V CDR1 and CDR2: DFQATT, SNEGSKA (reference sequence). V lost 1 base to trimming and J lost 3 bases, with 12 bases between them. The CDR3 spans 14 residues. CDR3 protein: CSARGGRGEETQYF. CDR3 nucleotides: TGCAGTGCTAGAGGAGGCAGAGGCGAAGAGACCCAGTACTTC.

DNA of the CDR3: TGCGCCAGCAGCCAAGACTCGAGCTCCTATAATTCACCCCTCCACTTT. Protein: CASSQDSSSYNSPLHF. The rearrangement uses TRBV4-3 and TRBJ1-6; D gene unclear. Germline V gene lookup returns CDR1 LGHNA and CDR2 YSLEER. This CDR3 is 16 amino acids long. V dropped 0 bases and J dropped 0 bases, with 6 bases sitting between them.

The chain is built from TRBV5-5 and TRBJ1-4; the D is unclear. There are 14 residues in the CDR3. Germline loops: CDR1 SGHKS, CDR2 YYEKEE (reference sequence). Deletions cut 4 bases from V and 0 bases from J, with 7 bases between. The chain's CDR3 is CASSGRTTNEKLFF. DNA for the CDR3: TGTGCCAGCAGCGGACGGACAACTAATGAAAAACTGTTTTTT.

Only a few counts were recorded for this clonotype. This sequence joins TRBV4-1 and TRBJ2-7; D gene ambiguous. V shed 1 base and J shed 6 bases, with 13 bases lying between them. The CDR3 runs 14 residues. In germline, CDR1 is MGHRA, CDR2 YSYEKL. The CDR3 sequence: CASSQVESSGEQYF. The CDR3 bases are TGCGCCAGCAGCCAAGTTGAATCGTCAGGCGAGCAGTACTTC.

This clonotype turned up a few times. The rearrangement links TRBV28 to TRBJ2-7; D is tentatively TRBD1 or TRBD2 (5 bases each). The CDR3 extends over 12 amino acids. CDR1 and CDR2 from the germline V gene are MDHEN and SYDVKM. The V gene lost 10 bases and the J gene lost 2 bases, with 12 bases spanning the gap. The DNA for the CDR3 is TGTGCCACTCATCGGGACGCCTACGAGCAGTACTTC. As protein: CATHRDAYEQYF.

This chain links TRBV6-6 with TRBJ1-4; a possible D gene is TRBD1 (6 bases). The CDR3 covers 14 residues. CDR1 and CDR2 (germline): MNHNY, SVGAGI (reference sequence). Trimming stripped 6 bases from V and 8 bases from J, with 16 bases between. The CDR3, as DNA: TGTGCCAGCAGACCCCAGGGGTATGACGAAAAACTGTTTTTT. This gives the protein CASRPQGYDEKLFF.

This chain connects TRBV5-1 to TRBJ2-5; 10 bases match TRBD2. CDR3 size: 15 residues. V lost 4 bases and J lost 3; bases outside the gene matches: 6. Germline CDR1 and CDR2: SGHRS and YFSETQ. DNA for the CDR3: TGCGCCAGCAGCGCCTCTAGCGGGAGTAAAGAGACCCAGTACTTC. Amino acids: CASSASSGSKETQYF.

This chain links TRBV13 with TRBJ1-4; a possible D gene is TRBD1 (6 bases). This CDR3 is built from 19 residues. V was shortened by 5 bases and J by 0 bases, with 22 bases between the two germline ends. Germline V CDR1 and CDR2: PRHDT, FYEKMQ (reference sequence). In DNA, the CDR3 is TGTGCCAGCAGCCCTGGGCCGGCAGGGGCTTATGCAACTAATGAAAAACTGTTTTTT. Translating gives CASSPGPAGAYATNEKLFF.

CDR3 sequence (DNA): TGTGCCAGCAGCTCCCGAATAAATGCCGGGACAGGGGACGGCTACACCTTC. It codes for CASSSRINAGTGDGYTF. The chain joins TRBV13 to TRBJ1-2, with 10 bases identical to TRBD1. The V gene's germline CDR1 is PRHDT and CDR2 FYEKMQ (reference sequence). The CDR3 has 17 amino acids. J was trimmed by 8 bases and V by 4 bases; bases with no gene match: 16.

This clonotype was observed a few times. This chain joins TRBV7-9 and TRBJ2-5; no firm D call. From germline, CDR1 is SEHNR and CDR2 FQNEAQ (reference sequence). CDR3 length: 16 residues. Trimming shortened V by 5 bases and J by 1 base, and 17 bases separated the two germline ends. The CDR3 sequence: CASSPPSRRFQETQYF. CDR3 bases: TGTGCCAGCAGCCCCCCCTCCCGACGGTTCCAAGAGACCCAGTACTTC.

CDR3 sequence (DNA): TGTGCCAGCAGCCCCAGGGACAGGGGAGCCTACGAGCAGTACTTC. Its translation: CASSPRDRGAYEQYF. The chain joins TRBV11-2 to TRBJ2-1; 10 bases agree with TRBD1. The J call is in doubt because the DNA end fits TRBJ2-7 better. Looked up from germline, CDR1 is SGHAT and CDR2 is FQNNGV. There are 15 residues in the CDR3.